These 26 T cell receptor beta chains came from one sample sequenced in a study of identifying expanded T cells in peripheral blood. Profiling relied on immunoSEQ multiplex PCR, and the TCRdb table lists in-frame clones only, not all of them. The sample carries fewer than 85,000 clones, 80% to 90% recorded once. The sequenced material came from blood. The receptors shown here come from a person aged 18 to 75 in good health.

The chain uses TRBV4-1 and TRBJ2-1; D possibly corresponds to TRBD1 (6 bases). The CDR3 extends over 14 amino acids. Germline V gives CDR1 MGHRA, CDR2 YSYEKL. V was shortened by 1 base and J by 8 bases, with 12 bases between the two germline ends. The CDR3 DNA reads TGCGCCAGCAGCCAAGTTCCAGGGGTGGATGAGCAGTTCTTC. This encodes CASSQVPGVDEQFF.

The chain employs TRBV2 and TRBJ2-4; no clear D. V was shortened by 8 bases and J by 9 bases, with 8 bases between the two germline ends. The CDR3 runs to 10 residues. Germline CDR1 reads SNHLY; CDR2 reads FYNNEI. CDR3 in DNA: TGTGCCAGCGCGGAGTCCATTCAGTACTTC. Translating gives CASAESIQYF.

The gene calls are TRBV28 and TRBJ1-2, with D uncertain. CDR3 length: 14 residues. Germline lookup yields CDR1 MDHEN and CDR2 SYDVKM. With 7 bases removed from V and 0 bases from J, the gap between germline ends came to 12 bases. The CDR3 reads CASIDDPSNYGYTF. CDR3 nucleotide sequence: TGTGCCAGCATAGATGACCCTTCTAACTATGGCTACACCTTC.

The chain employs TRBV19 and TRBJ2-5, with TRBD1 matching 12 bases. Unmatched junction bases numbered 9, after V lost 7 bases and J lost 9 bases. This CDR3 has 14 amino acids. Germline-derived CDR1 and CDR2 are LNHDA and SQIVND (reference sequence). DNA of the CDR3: TGTGCCAGTACCCCCGGGACAGGGGGCTTTGCCCAGTACTTC. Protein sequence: CASTPGTGGFAQYF.

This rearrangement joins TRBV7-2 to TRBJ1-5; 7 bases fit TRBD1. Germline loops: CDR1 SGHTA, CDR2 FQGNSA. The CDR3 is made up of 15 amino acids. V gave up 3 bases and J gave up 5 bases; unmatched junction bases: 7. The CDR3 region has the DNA TGTGCCAGCAGCTTGGCAGGGGGAGGATATCAGCCCCAGCATTTT. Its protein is CASSLAGGGYQPQHF.

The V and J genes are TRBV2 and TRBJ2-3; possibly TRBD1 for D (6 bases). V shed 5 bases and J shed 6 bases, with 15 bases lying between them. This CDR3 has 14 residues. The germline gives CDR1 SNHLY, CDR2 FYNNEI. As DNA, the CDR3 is TGTGCCAGCAGTAACCTAAACAGGGCGGATACGCAGTATTTT. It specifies CASSNLNRADTQYF.

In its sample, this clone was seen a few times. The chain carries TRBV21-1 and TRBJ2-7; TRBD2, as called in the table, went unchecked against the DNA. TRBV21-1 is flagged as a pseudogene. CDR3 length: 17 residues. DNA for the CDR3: TGTGCCAGCAGCCCCCAGGGACTAGCGGGAGACAACTACGAGCAGTACTTC. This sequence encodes CASSPQGLAGDNYEQYF.

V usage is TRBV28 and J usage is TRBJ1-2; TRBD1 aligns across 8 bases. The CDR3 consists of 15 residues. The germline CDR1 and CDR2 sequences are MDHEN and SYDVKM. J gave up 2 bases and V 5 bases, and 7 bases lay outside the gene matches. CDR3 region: CASSAFTGGNYGYTF. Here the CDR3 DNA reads TGTGCCAGCAGTGCCTTTACAGGGGGGAACTATGGCTACACCTTC.

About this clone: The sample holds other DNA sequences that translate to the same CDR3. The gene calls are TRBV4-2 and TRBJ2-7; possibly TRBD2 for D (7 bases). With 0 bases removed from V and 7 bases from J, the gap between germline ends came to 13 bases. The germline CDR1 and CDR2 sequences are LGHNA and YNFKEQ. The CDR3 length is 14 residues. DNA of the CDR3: TGTGCCAGCAGCCAAGATTGGGGGGGGCGGGAGCAGTACTTC. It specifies CASSQDWGGREQYF.

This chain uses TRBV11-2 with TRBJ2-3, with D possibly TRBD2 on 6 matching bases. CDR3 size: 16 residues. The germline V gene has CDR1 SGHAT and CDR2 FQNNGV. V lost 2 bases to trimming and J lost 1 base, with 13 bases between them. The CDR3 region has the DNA TGTGCCAGCAGCTTAATGGGGGTAGCGGGCACAGATACGCAGTATTTT. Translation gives CASSLMGVAGTDTQYF.

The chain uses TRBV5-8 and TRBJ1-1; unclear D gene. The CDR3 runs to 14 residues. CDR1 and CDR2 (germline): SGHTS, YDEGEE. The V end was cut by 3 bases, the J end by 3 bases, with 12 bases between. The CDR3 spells CASSSRGGDTEAFF. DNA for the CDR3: TGTGCCAGCAGCTCGAGAGGAGGAGACACTGAAGCTTTCTTT.

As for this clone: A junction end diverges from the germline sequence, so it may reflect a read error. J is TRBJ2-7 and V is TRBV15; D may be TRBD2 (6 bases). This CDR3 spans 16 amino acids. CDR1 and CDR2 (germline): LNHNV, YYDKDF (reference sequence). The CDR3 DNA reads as TGTGCCACCAGCAGAGATATAGGGGCGGAGGGCTACGGGCAGTACTTC. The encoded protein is CATSRDIGAEGYGQYF.

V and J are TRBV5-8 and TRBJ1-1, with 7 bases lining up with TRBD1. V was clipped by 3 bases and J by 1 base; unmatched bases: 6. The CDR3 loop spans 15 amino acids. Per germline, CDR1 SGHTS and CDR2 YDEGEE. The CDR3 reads CASSWGDRSNTEAFF. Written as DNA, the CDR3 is TGTGCCAGCAGCTGGGGGGACAGATCGAACACTGAAGCTTTCTTT.

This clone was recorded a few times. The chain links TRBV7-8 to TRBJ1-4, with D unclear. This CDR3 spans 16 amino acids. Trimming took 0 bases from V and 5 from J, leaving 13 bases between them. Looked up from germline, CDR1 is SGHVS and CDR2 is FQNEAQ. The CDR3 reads CASSLAPPMGNEKLFF. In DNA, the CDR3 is TGTGCCAGCAGCTTAGCCCCCCCTATGGGAAATGAAAAACTGTTTTTT.

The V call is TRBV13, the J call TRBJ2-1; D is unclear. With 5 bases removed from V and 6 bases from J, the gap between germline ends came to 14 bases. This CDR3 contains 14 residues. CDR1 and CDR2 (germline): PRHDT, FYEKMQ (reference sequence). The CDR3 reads CASSPGRSPNEQFF. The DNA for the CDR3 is TGTGCCAGCAGCCCGGGTCGCAGTCCCAATGAGCAGTTCTTC.

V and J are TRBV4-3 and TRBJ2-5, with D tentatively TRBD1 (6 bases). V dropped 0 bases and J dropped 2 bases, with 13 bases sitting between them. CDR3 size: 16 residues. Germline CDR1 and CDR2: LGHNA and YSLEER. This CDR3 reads CASSQDLNRAQETQYF. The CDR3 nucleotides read TGCGCCAGCAGCCAAGATCTAAACAGGGCGCAAGAGACCCAGTACTTC.

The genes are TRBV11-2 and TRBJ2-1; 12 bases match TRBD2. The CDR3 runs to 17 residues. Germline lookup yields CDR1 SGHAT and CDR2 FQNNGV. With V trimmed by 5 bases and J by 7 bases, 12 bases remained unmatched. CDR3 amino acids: CASSLRTRTSGKNEQFF. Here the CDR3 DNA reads TGTGCCAGCAGCCTGCGGACAAGGACTAGCGGGAAGAATGAGCAGTTCTTC. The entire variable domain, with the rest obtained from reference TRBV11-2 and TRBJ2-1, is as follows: EAGVAQSPRYKIIEKRQSVAFWCNPISGHATLYWYQQILGQGPKLLIQFQNNGVVDDSQLPKDRFSAERLKGVDSTLKIQPAKLEDSAVYLCASSLRTRTSGKNEQFFGPGTRLTVL.

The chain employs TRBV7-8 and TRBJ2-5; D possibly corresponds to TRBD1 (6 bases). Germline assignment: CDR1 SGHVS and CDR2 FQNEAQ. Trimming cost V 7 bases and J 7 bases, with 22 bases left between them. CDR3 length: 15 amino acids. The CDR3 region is CASTPNRVPLGTQYF. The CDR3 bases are TGTGCCAGCACCCCGAACAGGGTCCCCTTAGGGACCCAGTACTTC.

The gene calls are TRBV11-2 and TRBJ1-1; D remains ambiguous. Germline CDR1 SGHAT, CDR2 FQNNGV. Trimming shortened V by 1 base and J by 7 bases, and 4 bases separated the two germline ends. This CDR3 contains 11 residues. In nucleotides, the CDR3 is TGTGCCAGCAGCTTAGCGGGTGAAGCTTTCTTT. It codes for CASSLAGEAFF.

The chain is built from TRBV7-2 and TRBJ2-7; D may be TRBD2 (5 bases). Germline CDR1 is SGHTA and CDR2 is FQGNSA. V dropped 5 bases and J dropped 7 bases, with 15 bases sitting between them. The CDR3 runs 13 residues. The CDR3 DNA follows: TGTGCCAGCAGCCAAGGGCTAGCTTGGGAGCAGTACTTC. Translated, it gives CASSQGLAWEQYF.

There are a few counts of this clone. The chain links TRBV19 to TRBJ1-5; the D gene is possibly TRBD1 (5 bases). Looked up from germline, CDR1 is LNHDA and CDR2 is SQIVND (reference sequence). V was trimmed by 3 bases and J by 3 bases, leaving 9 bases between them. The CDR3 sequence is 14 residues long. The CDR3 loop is CASSMGLINQPQHF. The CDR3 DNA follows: TGTGCCAGTAGTATGGGACTCATCAATCAGCCCCAGCATTTT.

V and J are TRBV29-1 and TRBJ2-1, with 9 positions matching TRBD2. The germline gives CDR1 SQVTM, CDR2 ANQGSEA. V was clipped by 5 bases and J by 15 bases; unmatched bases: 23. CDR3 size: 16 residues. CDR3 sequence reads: CSVSSTGTSWLVGGFF. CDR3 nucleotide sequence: TGCAGCGTTTCCTCCACCGGGACTAGCTGGCTAGTGGGGGGGTTCTTC.

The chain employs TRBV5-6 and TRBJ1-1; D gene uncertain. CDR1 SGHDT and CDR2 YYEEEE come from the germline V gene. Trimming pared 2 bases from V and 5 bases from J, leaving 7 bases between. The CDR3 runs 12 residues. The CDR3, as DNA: TGTGCCAGCAGCTTTAGTAATACTGAAGCTTTCTTT. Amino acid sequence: CASSFSNTEAFF. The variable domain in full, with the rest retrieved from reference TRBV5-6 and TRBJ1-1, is DAGVTQSPTHLIKTRGQQVTLRCSPKSGHDTVSWYQQALGQGPQFIFQYYEEEERQRGNFPDRFSGHQFPNYSSELNVNALLLGDSALYLCASSFSNTEAFFGQGTRLTVV.

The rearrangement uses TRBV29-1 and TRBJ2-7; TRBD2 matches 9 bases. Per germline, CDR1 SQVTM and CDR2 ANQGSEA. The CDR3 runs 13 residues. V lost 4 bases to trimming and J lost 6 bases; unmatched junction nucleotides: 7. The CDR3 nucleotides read TGCAGCGTTGCCGTAGCGGGAGTGGGCGAGCAGTACTTC. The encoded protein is CSVAVAGVGEQYF.

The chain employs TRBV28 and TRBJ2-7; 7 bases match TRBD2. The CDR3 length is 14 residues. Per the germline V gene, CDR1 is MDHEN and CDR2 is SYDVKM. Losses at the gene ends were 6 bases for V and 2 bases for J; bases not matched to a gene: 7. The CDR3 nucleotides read TGTGCCAGCAGCCCCCGGGACTACCCCTACGAGCAGTACTTC. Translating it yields CASSPRDYPYEQYF.

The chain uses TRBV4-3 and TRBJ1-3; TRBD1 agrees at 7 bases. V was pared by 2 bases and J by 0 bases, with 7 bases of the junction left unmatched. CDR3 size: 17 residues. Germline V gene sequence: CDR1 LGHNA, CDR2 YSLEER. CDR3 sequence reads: CASSQRYNRGSGNTIYF. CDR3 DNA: TGCGCCAGCAGCCAACGCTATAACAGGGGCTCTGGAAACACCATATATTTT.